These 16 T cell receptor beta chains were all obtained from the same sample, sequenced in a study of T-cell reconstitution after alpha-beta-depleted transplantation in children. Preparation of the TCRbeta library used unique molecular identifiers. TCRdb re-called the PCR reads with MiXCR, one entry per CDR3 protein. The repertoire holds fewer than 550,000 distinct CDR3 sequences, with over 10% as singletons. The sequencing used PBMCs, mostly from graft donor cells, collected 180 days after TCRalphabeta/CD19-depleted stem cell transplant. The source of these receptors is a female patient aged 2 to 10 who had a stem cell transplant for aplastic anemia, so the T cells may come from the graft donor.

This sequence joins TRBV7-9 and TRBJ2-1, with 8 nucleotides matching TRBD1. Per the germline V gene, CDR1 is SEHNR and CDR2 is FQNEAQ (reference sequence). V lost 4 bases and J lost 2; bases outside the gene matches: 7. The CDR3 is 16 amino acids. The chain's CDR3 is CASSYQVGQAYNEQFF. Here the CDR3 DNA reads TGTGCCAGCAGCTACCAAGTGGGACAGGCCTACAATGAGCAGTTCTTC. Drawing the rest from reference TRBV7-9 and TRBJ2-1, the complete variable domain is DTGVSQNPRHKITKRGQNVTFRCDPISEHNRLYWYRQTLGQGPEFLTYFQNEAQLEKSRLLSDRFSAERPKGSFSTLEIQRTEQGDSAMYLCASSYQVGQAYNEQFFGPGTRLTVL.

This clonotype was seen ten or more times. J is TRBJ2-2 and V is TRBV4-3; 14 positions agree with TRBD2. This CDR3 region has 19 residues. V dropped 0 bases and J dropped 5; count of bases not matched to a gene: 8. Germline loops: CDR1 LGHNA, CDR2 YSLEER. This CDR3 reads CASSQDFSGLAGATGELFF. The CDR3, as DNA: TGCGCCAGCAGCCAAGATTTTTCGGGACTAGCGGGAGCGACCGGGGAGCTGTTTTTT.

This clonotype was detected a few times. The V and J genes are TRBV6-2 or TRBV6-3 and TRBJ2-1; 8 bases line up with TRBD2. V lost 8 bases and J lost 7; bases outside the gene matches: 13. The CDR3 spans 15 residues. Germline CDR1 is MNHEY and CDR2 is SVGEGT. The CDR3 loop reads CASETPLSGRNEQFF. Here the CDR3 DNA reads TGTGCCAGCGAAACCCCCCTAAGCGGGAGAAATGAGCAGTTCTTC.

In its sample, this clonotype was seen many times. This chain joins TRBV15 and TRBJ1-1; TRBD1 matches at 8 bases. With 1 base clipped from V and 7 bases from J, the junction kept 2 bases outside the gene matches. CDR1 and CDR2 (germline): LNHNV, YYDKDF (reference sequence). The CDR3 contains 13 residues. CDR3 loop: CATSRGTGFEAFF. For the CDR3, the DNA is TGTGCCACCAGCAGAGGGACAGGGTTTGAAGCTTTCTTT. Combining the CDR3 with reference TRBV15 and TRBJ1-1 gives the whole variable domain DAMVIQNPRYQVTQFGKPVTLSCSQTLNHNVMYWYQQKSSQAPKLLFHYYDKDFNNEADTPDNFQSRRPNTSFCFLDIRSPGLGDTAMYLCATSRGTGFEAFFGQGTRLTVV.

The V gene is TRBV29-1, the J gene TRBJ1-1, with a tentative D call TRBD1 (5 bases). The ends were cut back, 7 bases at V and 6 bases at J, with 15 bases in the middle. Germline V gene sequence: CDR1 SQVTM, CDR2 ANQGSEA. The CDR3 runs to 12 residues. The CDR3 loop reads CSAEGQSAEAFF. Written as DNA, the CDR3 is TGCAGCGCCGAAGGACAATCCGCTGAAGCTTTCTTT.

This clonotype has just a few counts. The chain employs TRBV29-1 and TRBJ2-7, with D hard to call. Trimming removed 1 base from V and 3 bases from J, with 13 bases in between. Germline assignment: CDR1 SQVTM and CDR2 ANQGSEA. CDR3 length: 14 amino acids. CDR3 nucleotide sequence: TGCAGCGTTGAAGGTGATGAAAGGAGCTACGAGCAGTACTTC. The encoded protein is CSVEGDERSYEQYF.

This clonotype was recorded a few times. The chain has TRBV3-1 and TRBJ2-2, with a weak D call TRBD1 (6 bases). Between the trimmed V and J ends, which lost 1 base and 5 bases, there was a span of 14 bases. Germline V gives CDR1 LGHDT, CDR2 YNNKEL (reference sequence). This CDR3 contains 16 residues. CDR3 nucleotides: TGTGCCAGCAGCCAAGCGGCCAGGGGCGGTACCGGGGAGCTGTTTTTT. Translation gives CASSQAARGGTGELFF.

This clonotype occurred a few times. The chain uses TRBV5-1 and TRBJ2-1; D ambiguous. V lost 0 bases and J lost 2, with 15 bases in between. Looked up from germline, CDR1 is SGHRS and CDR2 is YFSETQ. The length of the CDR3 is 17 residues. The CDR3 here is CASSLAQHRRTYNEQFF. CDR3 nucleotides: TGCGCCAGCAGCTTGGCTCAGCACCGCCGGACCTACAATGAGCAGTTCTTC.

This clonotype was seen many times. This chain connects TRBV25-1 to TRBJ2-3; perhaps TRBD2 as D (5 bases). Trimming removed 1 base from V and 0 bases from J, with 8 bases in between. The germline gives CDR1 MGHDK, CDR2 SYGVNS. The CDR3 has 15 residues. In nucleotides, the CDR3 is TGTGCCAGCAGTGAATGGAGGACTAGCACAGATACGCAGTATTTT. Its translation: CASSEWRTSTDTQYF.

In its sample, this clonotype was seen many times. The rearrangement uses TRBV9 and TRBJ1-4; D is ambiguous. Germline V lookup: CDR1 SGDLS, CDR2 YYNGEE. V gave up 0 bases and J gave up 0 bases, with 9 bases separating them. The CDR3 consists of 16 residues. Written as DNA, the CDR3 is TGTGCCAGCAGCGTAGGTGGTACAGCAACTAATGAAAAACTGTTTTTT. As protein: CASSVGGTATNEKLFF.

About this clonotype itself: An end of the junction does not agree with germline; a read error may underlie this. V is TRBV6-2 or TRBV6-3 and J is TRBJ2-2; D not certain. In germline, CDR1 is MNHEY, CDR2 SVGEGT. The CDR3 extends over 15 amino acids. CDR3 amino acids: CASSYRQILTRELFF. The DNA for the CDR3 is TGTGCCAGCAGTTACAGGCAGATCCTCACCCGGGAGCTGTTTTTT.

The rearrangement joins TRBV7-9 to TRBJ2-1, with 8 bases matching TRBD2. The V segment lost 5 bases and the J segment 4 bases; nucleotides outside the gene matches: 13. Per germline, CDR1 SEHNR and CDR2 FQNEAQ (reference sequence). This CDR3 is built from 17 residues. The CDR3 DNA is TGTGCCAGCAGCCAGGCCTTCCTAGCGGGTTCTTACAATGAGCAGTTCTTC. It yields the protein CASSQAFLAGSYNEQFF.

This clonotype has more than one count but fewer than ten. The chain combines TRBV5-5 with TRBJ2-2, with TRBD1 matching over 7 bases. V dropped 2 bases and J dropped 3; count of bases not matched to a gene: 4. The CDR3 has 15 residues. Germline loops: CDR1 SGHKS, CDR2 YYEKEE (reference sequence). For the CDR3, the DNA is TGTGCCAGCAGCTTAGGGACAGCTTACACCGGGGAGCTGTTTTTT. Its translation is CASSLGTAYTGELFF.

This sequence joins TRBV5-1 and TRBJ2-1; D not certain. Trimming left V 6 bases short and J 2 bases short, with 9 bases between. CDR1 is SGHRS and CDR2 is YFSETQ in the germline V gene. The CDR3 has 13 residues. In DNA, the CDR3 is TGCGCCAGCACAGAAGTGGCCTACAATGAGCAGTTCTTC. This codes for CASTEVAYNEQFF.

The CDR3 coding sequence is TGCGCCAGCAGCTTGGAAGTGCAGGGAGGGGACTCCTACGAGCAGTACGTC. This sequence encodes CASSLEVQGGDSYEQYV. V gene TRBV5-1 combines with J gene TRBJ2-7, with 7 bases matching TRBD2. The germline gives CDR1 SGHRS, CDR2 YFSETQ. This CDR3 is 17 amino acids long. The trim removed 0 bases at V and 0 bases at J, leaving 9 bases unmatched.

This clonotype was counted a few times. V is TRBV7-9 and J is TRBJ2-2; no clear D. The V end lost 5 bases, the J end lost 1 base, and 8 bases lay between the germline ends. The CDR3 sequence is 14 residues long. Germline loops: CDR1 SEHNR, CDR2 FQNEAQ (reference sequence). The CDR3 protein is CASSPTENTGELFF. CDR3 nucleotides: TGTGCCAGCAGCCCGACGGAGAACACCGGGGAGCTGTTTTTT.